This T cell receptor (beta chain) was retrieved from a study of cytomegalovirus exposure and HLA in healthy donors. General study findings and limits: Earlier results showed most TCR beta V segments being productive about 87% or about 30% of the time. Immune exposure data for these donors was limited to CMV serostatus. A likely sequencing artifact accounted for one observed cluster of highly shared sequence variants.

This clone was detected a few times. Antigen specificity is unknown. Trimming at V came to 6 bases and at J to 2 bases, leaving 7 bases not matched to a gene. This CDR3 has 15 residues. Germline V CDR1 and CDR2: MNHEY, SMNVEV (reference sequence). 60 Vbeta and 13 Jbeta primers were used in PCR. Using immunoSEQ multiplex PCR, the repertoire was profiled, and TCRdb retains in-frame clones only, with some absent. The sample carries 100,000 or so clones, 65% to 85% recorded once. The clonotype comes from a male donor in good health and CMV-seronegative. Sequencing used PBMCs. V is TRBV27 and J is TRBJ2-3; 8 bases line up with TRBD2. The CDR3 loop reads CASRAFGGDTDTQYF. CDR3 DNA: TGTGCCAGCAGGGCCTTCGGGGGGGACACAGATACGCAGTATTTT.